These T cell receptor beta chains were read from a single sample in a study of STAT3 mutations in large granular lymphocyte leukemia. Assay: immunoSEQ multiplex PCR; the TCRdb copy retains only in-frame clones and omits some. The sample holds 35,000 or so clones; more than 70% are singletons and the top ten take roughly 0.4%. Sequencing was carried out using PBMCs. Every receptor here comes from a human donor with T large granular lymphocyte leukemia. Some clones in this sample may be carry-over from other donors' samples. The CDR3 runs from the conserved cysteine through the conserved F or W. D genes are given only for firm matches. Only part of the rows carry a size: once, few, many, or a class if the clone is expanded.

CDR3nt: TGTGCCAGCAGCCAAGACCCAGCCTGCTGTGCGCCCCAGCATTTT; CDR3aa: CASSQDPACCAPQHF; abundance: .; j_gene: TRBJ1-5; v_gene: TRBV14; d_gene: .
CDR3nt: TGTGCCAGCAGACGAACCGGGAGGGCAGGAGGCTACACCTTC; CDR3aa: CASRRTGRAGGYTF; abundance: .; j_gene: TRBJ1-2; v_gene: TRBV14; d_gene: .
CDR3nt: TGTGCCAGCAGTGGGTCATATACGCAGTATTTT; CDR3aa: CASSGSYTQYF; abundance: .; j_gene: TRBJ2-3; v_gene: TRBV6-1; d_gene: .
CDR3nt: TGTGCCAGCAGTTTGCTTGGCACAGATACGCAGTATTTT; CDR3aa: CASSLLGTDTQYF; abundance: .; j_gene: TRBJ2-3; v_gene: TRBV27; d_gene: .
CDR3nt: TGCGCCAGCAGCAGCGGGGGGGCCTCAGATACGCAGTATTTT; CDR3aa: CASSSGGASDTQYF; abundance: .; j_gene: TRBJ2-3; v_gene: TRBV5-1; d_gene: TRBD2
CDR3nt: TGTGCCAGCAGCTTTCTGGACAGGGACCCCGGGGAGCTGTTTTTT; CDR3aa: CASSFLDRDPGELFF; abundance: once; j_gene: TRBJ2-2; v_gene: TRBV7-2; d_gene: TRBD1
CDR3nt: TGTGCCAGCAGCTTGAGGGAGACCCAGTACTTC; CDR3aa: CASSLRETQYF; abundance: .; j_gene: TRBJ2-5; v_gene: TRBV5-6; d_gene: .
CDR3nt: TGTGCCAGTAGGGGGGCAGAGGTCCAGCCCCAGCATTTT; CDR3aa: CASRGAEVQPQHF; abundance: few; j_gene: TRBJ1-5; v_gene: TRBV19; d_gene: .
CDR3nt: TGTGCCAGCAGCTTAGGGGGGTCTGGAAACACCATATATTTT; CDR3aa: CASSLGGSGNTIYF; abundance: once; j_gene: TRBJ1-3; v_gene: TRBV13; d_gene: .
CDR3nt: TGTGCCAGCTCACCCCCGAGGGCAAACTCTGGAAACACCATATATTTT; CDR3aa: CASSPPRANSGNTIYF; abundance: .; j_gene: TRBJ1-3; v_gene: TRBV18; d_gene: .
CDR3nt: TGTGCCAGCAGTCCGTGGGCATCTTTGGCTAACTATGGCTACACCTTC; CDR3aa: CASSPWASLANYGYTF; abundance: .; j_gene: TRBJ1-2; v_gene: TRBV27; d_gene: .
CDR3nt: TGTGCCAGCAGCTTGACAGGGTTTGGACAGCCCCAGCATTTT; CDR3aa: CASSLTGFGQPQHF; abundance: .; j_gene: TRBJ1-5; v_gene: TRBV28; d_gene: TRBD1
CDR3nt: TGTGCCAGTAGTTTGGCGCACTCGGGACTAGCGGGACGGGGAGAGACCCAGTACTTC; CDR3aa: CASSLAHSGLAGRGETQYF; abundance: .; j_gene: TRBJ2-5; v_gene: TRBV19; d_gene: TRBD2
CDR3nt: TGTGCCAGCAGCCAAAGGGACCCCACAGATACGCAGTATTTT; CDR3aa: CASSQRDPTDTQYF; abundance: .; j_gene: TRBJ2-3; v_gene: TRBV4-2; d_gene: .
CDR3nt: TGCGCCAGCAGTCCCCAGGGAAATCAGCCCCAGCATTTT; CDR3aa: CASSPQGNQPQHF; abundance: .; j_gene: TRBJ1-5; v_gene: TRBV5-1; d_gene: .
CDR3nt: TGTGCCAGCAGCCGAGGACCCTTTGCAACTAATGAAAAACTGTTTTTT; CDR3aa: CASSRGPFATNEKLFF; abundance: .; j_gene: TRBJ1-4; v_gene: TRBV14; d_gene: .
CDR3nt: TGTGCCAGCAGCTTATTACCCGACAGGGGCGGAGGGACCCAGTACTTC; CDR3aa: CASSLLPDRGGGTQYF; abundance: .; j_gene: TRBJ2-5; v_gene: TRBV13; d_gene: TRBD1
CDR3nt: TGTGCCAGCTCACCAACGCAGGGGAGGACTGAAGCTTTCTTT; CDR3aa: CASSPTQGRTEAFF; abundance: .; j_gene: TRBJ1-1; v_gene: TRBV18; d_gene: .
CDR3nt: TGTGCCAGTAGTACATGGGACAGGGGCACTGAAGCTTTCTTT; CDR3aa: CASSTWDRGTEAFF; abundance: .; j_gene: TRBJ1-1; v_gene: TRBV19; d_gene: TRBD1